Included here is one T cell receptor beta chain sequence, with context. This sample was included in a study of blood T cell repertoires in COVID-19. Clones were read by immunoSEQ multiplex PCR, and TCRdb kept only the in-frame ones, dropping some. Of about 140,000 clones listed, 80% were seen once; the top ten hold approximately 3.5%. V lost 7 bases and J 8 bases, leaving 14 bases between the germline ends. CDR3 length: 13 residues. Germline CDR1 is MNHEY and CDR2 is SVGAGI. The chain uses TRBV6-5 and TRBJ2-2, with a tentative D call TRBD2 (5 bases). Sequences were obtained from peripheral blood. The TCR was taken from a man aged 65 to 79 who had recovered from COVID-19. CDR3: CASNNGVPGELFF. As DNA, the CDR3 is TGTGCCAGCAACAACGGGGTTCCTGGGGAGCTGTTTTTT.